One and the same sample provided the 30 T cell receptor beta chains below, sequenced in a study of blood T cells in healthy people across ages. A second PCR of roughly 7 to 11 cycles used a sample-barcoded 5' primer and a J-beta primer mix. TCRdb redid the calling of the 5' RACE reads with MiXCR, one entry per CDR3 protein. The repertoire holds hundreds of thousands of distinct CDR3 sequences, with around a fifth as singletons. The specimen sequenced was blood. The origin of the receptors is a man in his 70s in good health.

The genes are TRBV20-1 and TRBJ2-5; 16 bases are shared with TRBD2. J was trimmed by 2 bases and V by 4 bases; bases with no gene match: 4. Germline V lookup: CDR1 DFQATT, CDR2 SNEGSKA (reference sequence). This CDR3 spans 16 amino acids. The CDR3 coding sequence is TGCAGTGCTACAGAGGGACTAGCGGGAGGGCAAGAGACCCAGTACTTC. Translated: CSATEGLAGGQETQYF.

This clonotype turned up a few times. V usage is TRBV6-1 and J usage is TRBJ2-2; TRBD2 matches 8 bases. From germline, CDR1 is MNHNS and CDR2 SASEGT. CDR3 size: 20 residues. V shed 7 bases, J shed 4 bases, and the junction held 23 bases outside the gene matches. CDR3 bases: TGTGCCAGCACCACACTTGGGTCTAGCGGGCCCGGTTGGAGCACCGGGGAGCTGTTTTTT. The encoded protein is CASTTLGSSGPGWSTGELFF.

This chain connects TRBV6-6 to TRBJ2-5, with a possible D match to TRBD1 (6 bases). The end of the DNA fits TRBJ2-1 better, so the J call may be wrong. Germline loops: CDR1 MNHNY, CDR2 SVGAGI (reference sequence). This CDR3 has 14 amino acids. For the CDR3, the DNA is TGTGCCAGCAGAAACGACAGGACCTACAATGAGCAGTTCTTC. It encodes CASRNDRTYNEQFF.

The J gene is TRBJ2-1, the V gene TRBV6-5; no clear D. Trimming pared 2 bases from V and 2 bases from J, leaving 4 bases between. The length of the CDR3 is 13 residues. The germline gives CDR1 MNHEY, CDR2 SVGAGI. The DNA for the CDR3 is TGTGCCAGCAGTTACCAGGCCTACAATGAGCAGTTCTTC. It is translated as CASSYQAYNEQFF.

This clonotype was detected many times. This chain uses TRBV21-1 with TRBJ2-4; the listed D gene, TRBD1, was not tested against the DNA. TRBV21-1 is noted as a pseudogene. The CDR3 is 17 amino acids. CDR3 residues: CASSPRQGFLAKNIQYF. In nucleotides, the CDR3 is TGTGCCAGCAGTCCCAGACAGGGGTTTCTAGCCAAAAACATTCAGTACTTC.

This chain joins TRBV20-1 and TRBJ1-4; a possible D gene is TRBD1 (5 bases). The CDR3 has 14 amino acids. Germline V gene sequence: CDR1 DFQATT, CDR2 SNEGSKA (reference sequence). Between the trimmed V and J ends, which lost 4 bases and 2 bases, there was a span of 11 bases. Here the CDR3 reads CSATRGSTNEKLFF. The DNA for the CDR3 is TGCAGTGCTACAAGGGGTTCGACTAATGAAAAACTGTTTTTT.

This clonotype was seen ten or more times. The chain links TRBV29-1 to TRBJ2-4; D gene ambiguous. Trimming removed 0 bases at V and 7 bases at J, with 7 bases between. There are 12 residues in the CDR3. Germline-derived CDR1 and CDR2 are SQVTM and ANQGSEA. The CDR3: CSVEDLDNIQYF. The CDR3 nucleotides read TGCAGCGTTGAAGATCTTGACAACATTCAGTACTTC.

The chain carries TRBV25-1 and TRBJ2-4; 10 bases map to TRBD1. The trim removed 2 bases at V and 8 bases at J, leaving 6 bases unmatched. The germline V gene has CDR1 MGHDK and CDR2 SYGVNS. The length of the CDR3 is 15 residues. The CDR3 DNA is TGTGCCAGCAGTGAAAGCGGGACAGGGGAACACATTCAGTACTTC. It codes for CASSESGTGEHIQYF.

Only a few counts were recorded for this clonotype. This chain uses TRBV12-3 or TRBV12-4 with TRBJ2-3, with a possible D match to TRBD1 (5 bases). The CDR3 runs 14 residues. V was shortened by 3 bases and J by 2 bases, with 9 bases between the two germline ends. The CDR3 nucleotides read TGTGCCAGCAGTTTTTACAGGCCCACAGATACGCAGTATTTT. Amino acids: CASSFYRPTDTQYF.

This chain uses TRBV11-3 with TRBJ2-3, with unresolved D. This CDR3 has 14 amino acids. From germline, CDR1 is SGHNT and CDR2 YENEEA. Trimming removed 5 bases at V and 3 bases at J, with 12 bases between. The CDR3 spells CASSPDSQTDTQYF. The CDR3 nucleotides are TGTGCCAGCAGCCCCGACTCACAGACAGATACGCAGTATTTT.

The rearrangement uses TRBV7-9 and TRBJ2-3; D is perhaps TRBD1 or TRBD2 (6 bases each). CDR1 is SEHNR, CDR2 FQNEAQ, per germline (reference sequence). V lost 7 bases, J lost 0 bases, and 23 bases lay in between. CDR3 length: 18 residues. CDR3 region: CASMKGGGTRASTDTQYF. The CDR3 nucleotides read TGTGCCAGCATGAAGGGGGGTGGGACGCGGGCGAGCACAGATACGCAGTATTTT.

This clonotype was observed at least ten times. V is TRBV11-2 and J is TRBJ2-5, with D tentatively TRBD2 (5 bases). Germline CDR1 SGHAT, CDR2 FQNNGV. CDR3 length: 13 residues. Trimming removed 3 bases at V and 5 bases at J, with 10 bases between. CDR3 bases: TGTGCCAGCAGCTTGGGAGAAGTTGAGACCCAGTACTTC. As protein: CASSLGEVETQYF.

The J gene is TRBJ2-1, the V gene TRBV5-1; a weak D match, TRBD2 (5 bases). V was pared by 5 bases and J by 8 bases, with 8 bases between. Germline V gene lookup returns CDR1 SGHRS and CDR2 YFSETQ. The CDR3 totals 11 residues. The CDR3 loop is CASRPGDEQFF. In DNA form, the CDR3 reads TGCGCCAGCAGACCCGGGGATGAGCAGTTCTTC.

The chain links TRBV24-1 to TRBJ2-3; D is uncertain. The CDR3 sequence is 14 residues long. CDR1 is KGHDR and CDR2 is SFDVKD in the germline V gene. Trimming removed 0 bases at V and 3 bases at J, with 6 bases between. The chain's CDR3 is CATSDLLGTDTQYF. CDR3 DNA: TGTGCCACCAGTGATTTGTTGGGGACAGATACGCAGTATTTT.

This clonotype appeared a few times. V is TRBV9 and J is TRBJ2-1; D not certain. This CDR3 is 15 amino acids long. Looked up from germline, CDR1 is SGDLS and CDR2 is YYNGEE. The V end was cut by 2 bases, the J end by 6 bases, with 15 bases between. The CDR3 DNA follows: TGTGCCAGCAGCGTTTCCGCATTAGACCGCAATGAGCAGTTCTTC. Amino acids: CASSVSALDRNEQFF.

Of note for this clonotype: One end of the junction does not line up with germline, which may come from a read error. This chain connects TRBV7-3 to TRBJ2-6, with TRBD2 matching over 14 bases. The CDR3 loop spans 20 amino acids. Germline V CDR1 and CDR2: SGHTA, FQGTGA. The CDR3 DNA is TGTGCCAGCAGCTCTCTCGGGACTAGCGGGAGAAGGTCTGGGGCCAACGTCCCGACTTTC. It is translated as CASSSLGTSGRRSGANVPTF.

The chain has TRBV3-1 and TRBJ1-6; D remains unclear. This CDR3 is 16 amino acids long. The V end lost 0 bases, the J end lost 4 bases, and 10 bases lay between the germline ends. Germline-derived CDR1 and CDR2 are LGHDT and YNNKEL (reference sequence). CDR3 DNA: TGTGCCAGCAGCCAAGATTGGGCGGAGTATAATTCACCCCTCCACTTT. Amino acid sequence: CASSQDWAEYNSPLHF.

In this sample, this clonotype turned up a few times. The chain couples TRBV10-3 to TRBJ2-2; D gene unclear. V lost 7 bases to trimming and J lost 3 bases, with 18 bases between them. Germline V lookup: CDR1 ENHRY, CDR2 SYGVKD. The CDR3 spans 16 residues. The CDR3: CAINRAGREYTGELFF. As DNA, the CDR3 is TGTGCCATCAATCGTGCCGGAAGAGAGTACACCGGGGAGCTGTTTTTT.

The chain joins TRBV7-8 to TRBJ1-2; a possible D gene is TRBD1 (5 bases). Trimming took off 4 bases at V and 7 bases at J, with 16 bases between the two ends. Germline-derived CDR1 and CDR2 are SGHVS and FQNEAQ. The CDR3 covers 14 residues. In nucleotides, the CDR3 is TGTGCCAGCAGCTACGGCAGGGTGATCTCTGGCTACACCTTC. It codes for CASSYGRVISGYTF.

This clonotype was counted at least ten times. This chain connects TRBV7-2 to TRBJ2-7; no firm D call. Trimming cost V 0 bases and J 2 bases, with 2 bases left between them. Germline V gene lookup returns CDR1 SGHTA and CDR2 FQGNSA. The CDR3 covers 12 residues. For the CDR3, the DNA is TGTGCCAGCAGCTTAGCGACCTACGAGCAGTACTTC. It translates to CASSLATYEQYF.

This clonotype was observed a handful of times. The V call is TRBV20-1, the J call TRBJ2-5, with D possibly being TRBD1 (5 bases). CDR1 is DFQATT, CDR2 SNEGSKA, per germline (reference sequence). The CDR3 is 15 residues long. V was trimmed by 5 bases and J by 2 bases, leaving 18 bases between them. The CDR3, as DNA: TGCAGTGCTGCACGGCCAGGGCAGGATCAAGAGACCCAGTACTTC. As protein: CSAARPGQDQETQYF.

A few counts support this clonotype. The chain has TRBV5-1 and TRBJ2-7; 7 bases fit TRBD1. Germline loops: CDR1 SGHRS, CDR2 YFSETQ. J lost 1 base, V lost 4 bases, and 20 bases had no gene match. The CDR3 sequence is 19 residues long. CDR3 sequence: CASSPSPAGTGESSYEQYF. CDR3 nucleotide sequence: TGCGCCAGCAGCCCCAGTCCTGCGGGTACAGGGGAATCATCCTACGAGCAGTACTTC.

This clonotype was detected a few times. V gene TRBV20-1 combines with J gene TRBJ1-5; D not resolved. Trimming cost V 3 bases and J 1 base, with 13 bases left between them. The CDR3 length is 15 residues. CDR1 and CDR2 (germline): DFQATT, SNEGSKA (reference sequence). CDR3 DNA sequence: TGCAGTGCTAGGAGGGATTCGTGGAGCAATCAGCCCCAGCATTTT. It codes for CSARRDSWSNQPQHF.

V and J are TRBV7-9 and TRBJ2-5; TRBD1 agrees at 9 bases. V dropped 5 bases and J dropped 5; count of bases not matched to a gene: 9. Germline V lookup: CDR1 SEHNR, CDR2 FQNEAQ (reference sequence). The CDR3 is made up of 15 amino acids. CDR3 sequence reads: CASSITGGNLETQYF. CDR3 nucleotide sequence: TGTGCCAGCAGCATTACAGGGGGCAATCTGGAGACCCAGTACTTC.

This clonotype showed up many times. The chain is built from TRBV11-2 and TRBJ2-3; no definite D call. The CDR3 sequence is 15 residues long. Per the germline V gene, CDR1 is SGHAT and CDR2 is FQNNGV. V gave up 1 base and J gave up 0 bases, with 8 bases separating them. In DNA, the CDR3 is TGTGCCAGCAGCTTAGTAGGGCAAAGCACAGATACGCAGTATTTT. Protein sequence: CASSLVGQSTDTQYF.

The genes are TRBV5-1 and TRBJ2-1, with no clear D. The J call may be faulty, since TRBJ2-7 better matches the DNA end. This CDR3 is built from 15 residues. The germline V gene has CDR1 SGHRS and CDR2 YFSETQ. CDR3 sequence reads: CASSQVEVGNYEQYF. CDR3 nucleotides: TGCGCCAGCAGCCAAGTGGAAGTAGGGAACTACGAGCAGTACTTC.

This chain links TRBV20-1 with TRBJ2-3; D is perhaps TRBD1 or TRBD2 (5 bases each). Germline V gives CDR1 DFQATT, CDR2 SNEGSKA (reference sequence). Between the trimmed V and J ends, which lost 6 bases and 9 bases, there was a span of 25 bases. This CDR3 spans 15 amino acids. The chain's CDR3 is CSARIALGDGGTQYF. CDR3 nucleotides: TGCAGTGCCAGGATAGCGTTAGGGGATGGGGGAACGCAGTATTTT.

This clonotype was recorded a few times. This sequence joins TRBV4-1 and TRBJ2-3; tentatively, D is TRBD1 or TRBD2 (6 bases each). The germline V and J ends were trimmed by 4 bases and 4 bases, with 15 bases remaining between them. CDR1 MGHRA and CDR2 YSYEKL come from the germline V gene. The CDR3 extends over 15 amino acids. The CDR3, as DNA: TGCGCCAGCAGCCCCGGGGGCGGGAACGCAGATACGCAGTATTTT. Its protein is CASSPGGGNADTQYF.

V gene TRBV11-2 combines with J gene TRBJ2-1, with 8 bases lining up with TRBD2. The CDR3 spans 15 residues. Per germline, CDR1 SGHAT and CDR2 FQNNGV. The trim removed 6 bases at V and 6 bases at J, leaving 10 bases unmatched. The CDR3 DNA reads as TGTGCCAGCAGTTACAGCGGGGGAGAGCCCAATGAGCAGTTCTTC. It translates to CASSYSGGEPNEQFF.

The chain links TRBV18 to TRBJ2-5, with TRBD1 as a possible D gene (5 bases). There are 15 residues in the CDR3. Germline-derived CDR1 and CDR2 are KGHSH and LQKENI. The V end was cut by 0 bases, the J end by 5 bases, with 13 bases between. CDR3 protein: CASSPPSRVGETQYF. CDR3 bases: TGTGCCAGCTCACCACCATCCAGGGTCGGGGAGACCCAGTACTTC.